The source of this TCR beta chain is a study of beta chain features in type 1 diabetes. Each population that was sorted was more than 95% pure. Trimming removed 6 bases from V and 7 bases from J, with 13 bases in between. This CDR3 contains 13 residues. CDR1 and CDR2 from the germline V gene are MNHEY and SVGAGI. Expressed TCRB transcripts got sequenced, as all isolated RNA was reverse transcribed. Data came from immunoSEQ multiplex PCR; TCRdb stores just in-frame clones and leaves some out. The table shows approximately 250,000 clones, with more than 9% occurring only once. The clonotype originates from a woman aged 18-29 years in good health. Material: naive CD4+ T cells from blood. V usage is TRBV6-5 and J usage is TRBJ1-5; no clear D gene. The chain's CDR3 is CASRPHEGQPQHF. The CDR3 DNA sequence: TGTGCCAGCAGACCCCACGAGGGCCAGCCCCAGCATTTT.